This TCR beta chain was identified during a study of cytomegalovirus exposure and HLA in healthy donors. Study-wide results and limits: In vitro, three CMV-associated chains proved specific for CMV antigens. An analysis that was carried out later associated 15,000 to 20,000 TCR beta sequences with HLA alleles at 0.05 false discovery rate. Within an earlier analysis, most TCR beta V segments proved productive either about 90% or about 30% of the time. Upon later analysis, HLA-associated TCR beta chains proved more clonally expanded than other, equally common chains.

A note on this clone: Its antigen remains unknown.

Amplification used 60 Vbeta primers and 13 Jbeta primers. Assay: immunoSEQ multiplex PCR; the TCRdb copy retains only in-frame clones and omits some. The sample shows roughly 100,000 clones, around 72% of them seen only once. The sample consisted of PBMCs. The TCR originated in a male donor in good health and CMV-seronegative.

The CDR3 reads CASSLTPGHKNTEAFF. Here the CDR3 DNA reads TGTGCCAGCAGTTTAACCCCGGGACACAAGAACACTGAAGCTTTCTTT. This chain joins TRBV27 and TRBJ1-1, with D perhaps matching TRBD1 (6 bases). In germline, CDR1 is MNHEY, CDR2 SMNVEV (reference sequence). Trimming took off 2 bases at V and 1 base at J, with 14 bases between the two ends. There are 16 residues in the CDR3.